The text below deals with one T cell receptor beta chain. These data are taken from a study of T cells in localized non-small cell lung cancer. The repertoire was sequenced with immunoSEQ multiplex PCR; TCRdb's copy has only in-frame clones and lacks some. The profile shows around 29,000 clones, over 80% of them singletons. With 3 bases clipped from V and 3 bases from J, the junction kept 7 bases outside the gene matches. The CDR3 covers 15 residues. Per the germline V gene, CDR1 is LNHDA and CDR2 is SQIVND (reference sequence). The specimen comprised peripheral blood mononuclear cells, sampled before any cancer treatment. J is TRBJ2-7 and V is TRBV19; 8 nucleotides match TRBD1. The receptor's source is a woman aged 35 to 69 with stage III lung adenocarcinoma. CDR3 in amino acids: CASSMKSDRDYEQYF. The CDR3 nucleotides are TGTGCCAGTAGTATGAAGTCGGACAGGGACTACGAGCAGTACTTC.